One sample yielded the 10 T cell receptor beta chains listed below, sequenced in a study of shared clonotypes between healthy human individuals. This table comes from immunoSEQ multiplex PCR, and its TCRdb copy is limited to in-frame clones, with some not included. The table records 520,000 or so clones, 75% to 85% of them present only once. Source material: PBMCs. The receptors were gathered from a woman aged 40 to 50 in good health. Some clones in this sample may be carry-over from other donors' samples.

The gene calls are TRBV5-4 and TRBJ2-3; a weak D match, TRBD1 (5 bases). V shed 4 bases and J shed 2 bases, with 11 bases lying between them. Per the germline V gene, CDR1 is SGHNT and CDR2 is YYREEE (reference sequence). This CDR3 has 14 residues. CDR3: CASSPGLNTDTQYF. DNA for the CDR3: TGTGCCAGCAGCCCAGGGTTAAACACAGATACGCAGTATTTT.

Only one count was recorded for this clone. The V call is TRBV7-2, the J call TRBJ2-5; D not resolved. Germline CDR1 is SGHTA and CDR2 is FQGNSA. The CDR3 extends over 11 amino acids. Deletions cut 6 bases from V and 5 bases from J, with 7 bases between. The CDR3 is CASRAGETQYF. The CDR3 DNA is TGTGCCAGCAGAGCCGGGGAGACCCAGTACTTC.

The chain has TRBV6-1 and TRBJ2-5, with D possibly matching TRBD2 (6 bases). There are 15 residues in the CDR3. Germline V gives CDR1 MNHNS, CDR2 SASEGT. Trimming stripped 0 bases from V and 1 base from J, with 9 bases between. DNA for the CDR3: TGTGCCAGCAGTGAAGCTCGGGACTTCCAAGAGACCCAGTACTTC. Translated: CASSEARDFQETQYF.

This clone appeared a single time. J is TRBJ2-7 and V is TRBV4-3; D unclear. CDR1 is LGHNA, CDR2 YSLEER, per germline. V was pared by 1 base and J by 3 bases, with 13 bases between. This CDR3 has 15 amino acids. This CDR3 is CASSQGYGPDYEQYF. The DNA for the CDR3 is TGCGCCAGCAGCCAAGGTTACGGACCTGACTACGAGCAGTACTTC.

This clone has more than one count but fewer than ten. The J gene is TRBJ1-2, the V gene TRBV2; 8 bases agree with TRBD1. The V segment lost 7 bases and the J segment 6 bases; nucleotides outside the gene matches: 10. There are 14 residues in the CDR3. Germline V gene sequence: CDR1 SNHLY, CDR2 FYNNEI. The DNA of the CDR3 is TGTGCCAGCATCCGGGACAGGAGTCAGGATGGCTACACCTTC. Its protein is CASIRDRSQDGYTF.

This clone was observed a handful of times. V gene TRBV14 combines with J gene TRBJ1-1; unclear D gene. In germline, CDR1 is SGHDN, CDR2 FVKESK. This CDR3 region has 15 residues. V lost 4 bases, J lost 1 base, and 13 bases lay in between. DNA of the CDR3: TGTGCCAGCAGCCCCGGGGAACACTGGAACACTGAAGCTTTCTTT. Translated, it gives CASSPGEHWNTEAFF. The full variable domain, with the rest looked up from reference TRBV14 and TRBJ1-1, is EAGVTQFPSHSVIEKGQTVTLRCDPISGHDNLYWYRRVMGKEIKFLLHFVKESKQDESGMPNNRFLAERTGGTYSTLKVQPAELEDSGVYFCASSPGEHWNTEAFFGQGTRLTVV.

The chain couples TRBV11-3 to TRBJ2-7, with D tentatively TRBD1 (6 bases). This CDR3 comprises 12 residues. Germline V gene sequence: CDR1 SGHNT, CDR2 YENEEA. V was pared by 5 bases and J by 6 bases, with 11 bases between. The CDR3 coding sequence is TGTGCCAGCAGCCGTGGACAGTTCGAGCAGTACTTC. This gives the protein CASSRGQFEQYF. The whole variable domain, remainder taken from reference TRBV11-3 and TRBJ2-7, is EAGVVQSPRYKIIEKKQPVAFWCNPISGHNTLYWYLQNLGQGPELLIRYENEEAVDDSQLPKDRFSAERLKGVDSTLKIQPAELGDSAVYLCASSRGQFEQYFGPGTRLTVT.

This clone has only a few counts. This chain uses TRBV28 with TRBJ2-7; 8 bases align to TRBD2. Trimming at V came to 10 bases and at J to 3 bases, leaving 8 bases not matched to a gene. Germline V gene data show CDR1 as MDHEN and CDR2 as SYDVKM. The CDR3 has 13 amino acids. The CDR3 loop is CATNRGGIYEQYF. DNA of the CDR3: TGTGCCACCAATCGGGGGGGGATCTACGAGCAGTACTTC.

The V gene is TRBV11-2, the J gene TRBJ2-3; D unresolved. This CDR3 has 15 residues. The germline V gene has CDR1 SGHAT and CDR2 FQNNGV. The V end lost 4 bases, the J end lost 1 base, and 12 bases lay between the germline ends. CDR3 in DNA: TGTGCCAGCAGCTCCGCTTTCGCAGGCACAGATACGCAGTATTTT. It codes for CASSSAFAGTDTQYF.

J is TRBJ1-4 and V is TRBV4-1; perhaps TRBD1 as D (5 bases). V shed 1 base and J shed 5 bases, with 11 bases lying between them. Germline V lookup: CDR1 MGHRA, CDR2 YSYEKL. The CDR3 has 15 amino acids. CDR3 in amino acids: CASSQVRGENEKLFF. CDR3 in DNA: TGCGCCAGCAGCCAAGTTCGGGGGGAAAATGAAAAACTGTTTTTT.